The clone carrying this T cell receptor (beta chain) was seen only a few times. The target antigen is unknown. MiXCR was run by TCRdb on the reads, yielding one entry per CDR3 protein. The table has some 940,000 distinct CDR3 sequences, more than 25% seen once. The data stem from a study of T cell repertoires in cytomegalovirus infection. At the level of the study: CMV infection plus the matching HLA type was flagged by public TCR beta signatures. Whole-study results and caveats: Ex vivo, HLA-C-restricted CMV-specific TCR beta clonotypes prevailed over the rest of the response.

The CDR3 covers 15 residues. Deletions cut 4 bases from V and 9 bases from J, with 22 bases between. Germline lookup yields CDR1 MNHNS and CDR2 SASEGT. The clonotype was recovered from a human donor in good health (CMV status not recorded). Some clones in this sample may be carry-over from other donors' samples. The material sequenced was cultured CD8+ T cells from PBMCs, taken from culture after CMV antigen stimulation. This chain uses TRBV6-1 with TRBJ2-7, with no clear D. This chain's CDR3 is CASSGSAGAGRWQYV. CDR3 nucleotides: TGTGCCAGCAGTGGTTCTGCTGGAGCAGGCCGGTGGCAGTACGTC.